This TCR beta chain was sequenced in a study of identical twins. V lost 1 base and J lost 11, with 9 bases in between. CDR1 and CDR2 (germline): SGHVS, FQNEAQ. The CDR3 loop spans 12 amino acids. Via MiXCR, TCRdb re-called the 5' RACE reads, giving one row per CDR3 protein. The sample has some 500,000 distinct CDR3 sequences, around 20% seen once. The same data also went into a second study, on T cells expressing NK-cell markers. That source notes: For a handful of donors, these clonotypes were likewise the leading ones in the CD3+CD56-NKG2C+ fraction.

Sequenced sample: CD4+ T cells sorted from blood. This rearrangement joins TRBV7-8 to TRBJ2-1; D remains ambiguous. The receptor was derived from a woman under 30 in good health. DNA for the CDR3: TGTGCCAGCAGCTTAGTCCCGGAAAAGCAGTTCTTC. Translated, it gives CASSLVPEKQFF.